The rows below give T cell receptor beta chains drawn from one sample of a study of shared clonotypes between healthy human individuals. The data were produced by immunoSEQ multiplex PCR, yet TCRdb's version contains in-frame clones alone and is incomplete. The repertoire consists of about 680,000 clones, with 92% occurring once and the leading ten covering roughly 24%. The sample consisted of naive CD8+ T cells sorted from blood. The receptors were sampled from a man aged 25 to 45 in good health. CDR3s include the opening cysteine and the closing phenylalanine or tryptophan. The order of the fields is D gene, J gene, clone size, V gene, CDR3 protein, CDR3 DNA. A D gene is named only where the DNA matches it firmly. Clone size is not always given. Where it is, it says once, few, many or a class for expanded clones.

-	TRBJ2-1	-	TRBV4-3	CASSQTGSYNEQFF	TGCGCCAGCAGCCAAACTGGATCTTACAATGAGCAGTTCTTC
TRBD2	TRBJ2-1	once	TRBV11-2	CASILAGGLRSSYNEQFF	TGTGCCAGCATACTAGCGGGAGGCCTTCGGAGCTCCTACAATGAGCAGTTCTTC
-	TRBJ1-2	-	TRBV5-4	CASSPSQGWNYGYTF	TGTGCCAGCAGCCCAAGCCAGGGATGGAACTATGGCTACACCTTC
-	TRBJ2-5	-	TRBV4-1	CASSQDEGAETQYF	TGCGCCAGCAGCCAAGATGAGGGCGCGGAGACCCAGTACTTC
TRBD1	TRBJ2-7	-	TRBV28	CASSGLTGGNEQYF	TGTGCCAGCAGTGGACTGACAGGGGGTAATGAGCAGTACTTC
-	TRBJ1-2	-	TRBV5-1	CASSPDSDGGYTF	TGCGCCAGCAGCCCCGACTCGGACGGGGGCTACACCTTC
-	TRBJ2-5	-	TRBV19	CASSASGSTQETQYF	TGTGCCAGTAGTGCCTCTGGGAGTACTCAAGAGACCCAGTACTTC
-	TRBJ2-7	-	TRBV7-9	CASSLGDLYEQYF	TGTGCCAGCAGCTTAGGGGATCTCTACGAGCAGTACTTC
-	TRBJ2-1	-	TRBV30	CAWREQNYNEQFF	TGTGCCTGGAGAGAACAGAACTACAATGAGCAGTTCTTC
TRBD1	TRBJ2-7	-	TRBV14	CASSRDRASYEQYF	TGTGCCAGCAGCCGGGACAGGGCTTCATACGAGCAGTACTTC
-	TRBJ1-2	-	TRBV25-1	CASSGSDGYTF	TGTGCCAGCAGCGGGTCGGATGGCTACACCTTC
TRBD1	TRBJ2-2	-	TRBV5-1	CASSLEPGGPGELFF	TGCGCCAGCAGCTTGGAGCCAGGGGGCCCCGGGGAGCTGTTTTTT
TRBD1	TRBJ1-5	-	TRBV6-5	CATQATGTQPQHF	TGTGCCACCCAGGCGACAGGGACTCAGCCCCAGCATTTT
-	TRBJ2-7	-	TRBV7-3	CASSLMGRGTYEQYF	TGTGCCAGCAGCTTAATGGGGCGGGGCACCTACGAGCAGTACTTC
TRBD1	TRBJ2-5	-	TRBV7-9	CASSHPGQGQETQYF	TGTGCCAGCAGCCACCCGGGACAGGGGCAAGAGACCCAGTACTTC
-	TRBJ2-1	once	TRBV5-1	CASSLGGMSEQFF	TGCGCCAGCAGCTTGGGAGGGATGAGTGAGCAGTTCTTC
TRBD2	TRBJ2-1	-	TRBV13	CASSSSGGDYNEQFF	TGTGCCAGCAGCTCTAGCGGGGGAGACTACAATGAGCAGTTCTTC
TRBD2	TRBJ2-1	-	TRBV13	CASSPRLAGVFEQFF	TGTGCCAGCAGCCCTCGACTAGCGGGAGTTTTTGAGCAGTTCTTC
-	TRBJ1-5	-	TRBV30	CAWSATGDTQPQHF	TGTGCCTGGAGTGCAACCGGGGACACCCAGCCCCAGCATTTT
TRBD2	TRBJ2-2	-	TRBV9	CASSAKGGSTGELFF	TGTGCCAGCAGCGCCAAGGGAGGGAGCACCGGGGAGCTGTTTTTT
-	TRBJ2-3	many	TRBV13	CASTHRSGSSDTQYF	TGTGCCAGCACCCATCGGTCCGGGAGTTCAGACACGCAGTATTTT
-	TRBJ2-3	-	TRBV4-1	CASSQEGYADTQYF	TGCGCCAGCAGCCAAGAGGGCTATGCAGATACGCAGTATTTT
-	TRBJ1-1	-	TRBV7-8	CASSFPSGNTEAFF	TGTGCCAGCAGCTTCCCGTCGGGGAACACTGAAGCTTTCTTT
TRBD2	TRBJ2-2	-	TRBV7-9	CASSYRSGRAGELFF	TGTGCCAGCAGCTACCGTAGCGGGAGGGCCGGGGAGCTGTTTTTT
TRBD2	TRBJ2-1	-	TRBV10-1	CASSESTRQRERYNEQFF	TGCGCCAGCAGTGAGTCGACTCGCCAGCGGGAGAGATACAATGAGCAGTTCTTC
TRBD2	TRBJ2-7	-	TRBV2	CASSGWTSGSNLYEQYF	TGTGCCAGCAGTGGTTGGACTAGCGGGAGTAACTTGTACGAGCAGTACTTC
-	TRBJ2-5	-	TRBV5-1	CASSLAETGFGETQYF	TGCGCCAGCAGCTTGGCCGAAACAGGGTTTGGGGAGACCCAGTACTTC
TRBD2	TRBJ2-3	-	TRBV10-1	CASSRTSGSGDTQYF	TGCGCCAGCAGCAGGACTAGCGGGAGTGGAGATACGCAGTATTTT
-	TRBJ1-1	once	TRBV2	CASSEEQVNTEAFF	TGTGCCAGCAGTGAAGAGCAAGTGAACACTGAAGCTTTCTTT
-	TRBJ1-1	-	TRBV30	CAWIRNTEAFF	TGTGCCTGGATTAGAAACACTGAAGCTTTCTTT
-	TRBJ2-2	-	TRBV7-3	CASSLNPEFANTGELFF	TGTGCCAGCAGCTTAAACCCGGAGTTCGCGAACACCGGGGAGCTGTTTTTT
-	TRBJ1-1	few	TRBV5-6	CASSLGGEAFF	TGTGCCAGCAGCTTGGGAGGGGAAGCTTTCTTT
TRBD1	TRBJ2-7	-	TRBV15	CATRDRVASYEQYF	TGTGCCACCAGGGACAGGGTGGCTTCCTACGAGCAGTACTTC
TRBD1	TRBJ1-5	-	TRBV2	CASRGQGDQPQHF	TGTGCCAGCAGGGGACAGGGAGATCAGCCCCAGCATTTT
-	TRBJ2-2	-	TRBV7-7	CASSLGPGGSGELFF	TGTGCCAGCAGCTTAGGGCCCGGGGGTAGCGGGGAGCTGTTTTTT
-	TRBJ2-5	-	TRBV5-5	CASSLGVGIVGETQYF	TGTGCCAGCAGCTTGGGCGTGGGGATTGTGGGAGAGACCCAGTACTTC
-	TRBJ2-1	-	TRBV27	CASSLSQDGSTEQFF	TGTGCCAGCAGTTTATCACAGGACGGTAGTACTGAGCAGTTCTTC
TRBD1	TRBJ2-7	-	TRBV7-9	CASSWGQGAYEQYF	TGTGCCAGCAGCTGGGGACAGGGAGCGTACGAGCAGTACTTC
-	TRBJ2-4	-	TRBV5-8	CADPNQQDF	TGTGCCGACCCAAACCAGCAGGACTTC
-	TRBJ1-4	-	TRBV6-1	CASSGLQGIGGWDEKLFF	TGTGCCAGCAGTGGATTACAGGGCATCGGGGGCTGGGATGAAAAACTGTTTTTT
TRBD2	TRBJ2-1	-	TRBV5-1	CASSYLAGVQNEQFF	TGCGCCAGCAGCTACCTAGCGGGAGTTCAGAATGAGCAGTTCTTC
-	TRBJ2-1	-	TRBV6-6	CATRVNEQFF	TGTGCCACCCGGGTGAATGAGCAGTTCTTC
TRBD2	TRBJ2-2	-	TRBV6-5	CASRKAGEAGELFF	TGTGCCAGCAGGAAAGCGGGAGAGGCCGGGGAGCTGTTTTTT
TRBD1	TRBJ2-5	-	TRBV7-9	CASSPRTGGGQETQYF	TGTGCCAGCAGCCCCAGGACAGGGGGCGGACAAGAGACCCAGTACTTC
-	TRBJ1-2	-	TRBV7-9	CASSLTGDGYTF	TGTGCCAGCAGCTTGACAGGCGATGGCTACACCTTC
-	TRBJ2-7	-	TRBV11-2	CASSIRDPISYEQYF	TGTGCCAGCAGCATCCGGGACCCTATCTCCTACGAGCAGTACTTC
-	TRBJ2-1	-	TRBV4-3	CASSPGWGWDNEQFF	TGCGCCAGCAGCCCGGGATGGGGCTGGGACAATGAGCAGTTCTTC
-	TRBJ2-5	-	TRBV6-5	CASSLDKQETQYF	TGTGCCAGCAGTCTAGATAAGCAAGAGACCCAGTACTTC
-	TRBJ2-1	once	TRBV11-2	CASSLGRQGSFSNEQFF	TGTGCCAGCAGCTTAGGTCGTCAGGGGAGTTTTAGCAATGAGCAGTTCTTC
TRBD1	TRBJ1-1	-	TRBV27	CASSRIYRDREEKAFF	TGTGCCAGCAGCAGGATTTATAGGGACAGAGAAGAAAAAGCTTTCTTT
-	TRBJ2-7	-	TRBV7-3	CASSAKDGSYEQYF	TGTGCCAGCAGCGCCAAGGACGGCTCCTACGAGCAGTACTTC
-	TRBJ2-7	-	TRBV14	CASSQIGTWSSYEQYF	TGTGCCAGCAGCCAAATTGGGACATGGAGCTCCTACGAGCAGTACTTC
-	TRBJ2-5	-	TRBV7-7	CASSLDRIPIQAQYF	TGTGCCAGCAGCCTCGACAGGATCCCAATCCAGGCCCAGTACTTC
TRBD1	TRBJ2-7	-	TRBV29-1	CSVDGVGTGAYEQYF	TGCAGCGTTGACGGGGTGGGGACAGGGGCCTACGAGCAGTACTTC